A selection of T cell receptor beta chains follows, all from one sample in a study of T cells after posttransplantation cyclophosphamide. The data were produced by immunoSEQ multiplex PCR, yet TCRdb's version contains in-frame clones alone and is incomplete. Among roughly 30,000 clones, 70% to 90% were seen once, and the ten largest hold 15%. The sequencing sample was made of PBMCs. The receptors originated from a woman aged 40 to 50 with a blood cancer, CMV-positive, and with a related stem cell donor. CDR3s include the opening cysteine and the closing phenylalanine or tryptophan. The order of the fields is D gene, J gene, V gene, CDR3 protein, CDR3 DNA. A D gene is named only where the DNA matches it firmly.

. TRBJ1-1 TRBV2 CASSEDDIEAFF TGTGCCAGCAGTGAAGACGACATTGAAGCTTTCTTT
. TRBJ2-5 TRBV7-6 CASSLRRLANYQETQYF TGTGCCAGCAGCTTACGAAGGCTAGCGAACTACCAAGAGACCCAGTACTTC
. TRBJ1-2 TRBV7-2 CASSLRGIPSINYGYTF TGTGCCAGCAGCTTAAGGGGCATTCCCTCTATAAACTATGGCTACACCTTC
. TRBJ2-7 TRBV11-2 CASSGEIYEQYF TGTGCCAGCAGCGGGGAGATCTACGAGCAGTACTTC
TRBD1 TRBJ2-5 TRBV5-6 CASSFFPPGQGAYVLDF TGTGCCAGCAGCTTCTTTCCCCCGGGACAGGGGGCTTACGTTTTAGACTTC
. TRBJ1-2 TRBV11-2 CASSLDGHGYTF TGTGCCAGCAGCTTAGATGGCCATGGCTACACCTTC
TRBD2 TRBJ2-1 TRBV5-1 CASSLAGTSNRNVPPEQFF TGCGCCAGCAGCTTGGCCGGGACTAGTAATAGAAACGTCCCACCTGAGCAGTTCTTC
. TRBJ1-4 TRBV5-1 CASSHYWQGTTNEKLFF TGCGCCAGCAGCCATTATTGGCAGGGGACAACTAATGAAAAACTGTTTTTT
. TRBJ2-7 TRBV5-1 CASSPPGVGGLREQYF TGCGCCAGCAGCCCCCCAGGGGTGGGAGGGCTACGCGAGCAGTACTTC
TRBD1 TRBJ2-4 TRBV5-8 CASSRDRGQYIQYF TGTGCCAGCAGCCGCGACAGGGGGCAATACATTCAGTACTTC